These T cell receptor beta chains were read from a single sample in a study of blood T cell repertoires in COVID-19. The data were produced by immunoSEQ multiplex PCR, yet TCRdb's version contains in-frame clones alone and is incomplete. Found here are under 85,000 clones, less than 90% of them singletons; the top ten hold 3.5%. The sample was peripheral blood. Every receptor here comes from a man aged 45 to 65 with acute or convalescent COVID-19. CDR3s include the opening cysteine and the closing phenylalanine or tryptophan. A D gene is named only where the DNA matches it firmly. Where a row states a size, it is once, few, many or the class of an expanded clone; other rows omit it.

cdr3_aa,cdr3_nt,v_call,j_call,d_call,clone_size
CASSPTHRGENSPLHF,TGTGCCAGCTCACCAACTCACAGGGGGGAGAATTCACCCCTCCACTTT,TRBV18,TRBJ1-6,TRBD1,NA
CASSAPTSFSTDTQYF,TGTGCCAGTAGTGCCCCGACTAGCTTCAGCACAGATACGCAGTATTTT,TRBV19,TRBJ2-3,TRBD2,NA
CASSRRGGFSNYGYTF,TGTGCCAGCAGCCGCCGGGGGGGCTTTTCTAACTATGGCTACACCTTC,TRBV7-9,TRBJ1-2,NA,NA
CAIRAGTGTNEQFF,TGTGCCATCAGGGCAGGGACAGGGACGAATGAGCAGTTCTTC,TRBV10-3,TRBJ2-1,TRBD1,NA
CASSYTYNEQFF,TGTGCCAGCAGCTATACCTACAATGAGCAGTTCTTC,TRBV7-8,TRBJ2-1,NA,NA
CASSLRQGGTEAFF,TGTGCCAGCAGCCTCAGACAGGGGGGCACTGAAGCTTTCTTT,TRBV5-5,TRBJ1-1,TRBD1,NA
CASGTTSGNEQFF,TGTGCTAGTGGTACCACTAGCGGGAATGAGCAGTTCTTC,TRBV12-5,TRBJ2-1,TRBD2,NA
CASSLTGEETQYF,TGTGCCAGCAGCTTGACAGGGGAGGAGACCCAGTACTTC,TRBV5-5,TRBJ2-5,TRBD1,NA
CASTEDRLNTEAFF,TGTGCCAGCACGGAGGACAGGCTGAACACTGAAGCTTTCTTT,TRBV28,TRBJ1-1,TRBD1,once
CASSLTLQGHRPEQFF,TGCGCCAGCAGCCTCACCCTACAGGGGCATCGACCCGAGCAGTTCTTC,TRBV4-3,TRBJ2-1,TRBD1,NA
CASSPGTPSGAQYF,TGTGCCAGCAGCCCCGGGACACCATCAGGGGCCCAGTACTTC,TRBV5-5,TRBJ2-5,NA,NA